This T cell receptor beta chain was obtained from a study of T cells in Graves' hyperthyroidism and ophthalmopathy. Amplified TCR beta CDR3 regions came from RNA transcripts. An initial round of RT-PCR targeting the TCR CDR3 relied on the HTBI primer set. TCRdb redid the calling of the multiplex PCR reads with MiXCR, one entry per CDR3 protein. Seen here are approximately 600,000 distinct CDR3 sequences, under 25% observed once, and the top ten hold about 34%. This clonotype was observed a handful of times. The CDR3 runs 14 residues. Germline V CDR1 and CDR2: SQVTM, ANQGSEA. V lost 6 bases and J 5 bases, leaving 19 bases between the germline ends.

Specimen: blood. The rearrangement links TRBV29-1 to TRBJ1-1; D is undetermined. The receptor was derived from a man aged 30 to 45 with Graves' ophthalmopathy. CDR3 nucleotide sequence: TGCAGCGTAGCCGGCCTCGGGCGTCAGACTGAAGCTTTCTTT. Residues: CSVAGLGRQTEAFF.